This entry describes one T cell receptor (beta chain). Antigen: not known. The source of the sample is a study of cytomegalovirus exposure and HLA in healthy donors. At the level of the study: The roughly 670 first-cohort repertoires shared a platform with the 110 or so validation repertoires, as reported in a later analysis.

The donors belonged to the approximately 120-subject validation cohort, separate from the roughly 670-subject first cohort. TCRdb keeps only in-frame clones here, not all; method: immunoSEQ multiplex PCR. The sample shows roughly 150,000 clones, around nine tenths of them seen only once. Study-level findings and limits: CMV antigen specificity of a few CMV-associated chains was confirmed in vitro.

Trimming cost V 2 bases and J 1 base; bases outside gene matches: 4. CDR1 is LGHNA, CDR2 YSLEER, per germline. This CDR3 contains 16 residues. The J gene is TRBJ2-3, the V gene TRBV4-3; 9 nucleotides line up with TRBD2. This clonotype was sampled from a woman aged 18-29 years in good health and CMV-seropositive. The material sequenced was PBMCs. The CDR3 reads CASSQSSGARTDTQYF. CDR3 coding DNA: TGCGCCAGCAGCCAATCTAGCGGGGCCCGCACAGATACGCAGTATTTT.